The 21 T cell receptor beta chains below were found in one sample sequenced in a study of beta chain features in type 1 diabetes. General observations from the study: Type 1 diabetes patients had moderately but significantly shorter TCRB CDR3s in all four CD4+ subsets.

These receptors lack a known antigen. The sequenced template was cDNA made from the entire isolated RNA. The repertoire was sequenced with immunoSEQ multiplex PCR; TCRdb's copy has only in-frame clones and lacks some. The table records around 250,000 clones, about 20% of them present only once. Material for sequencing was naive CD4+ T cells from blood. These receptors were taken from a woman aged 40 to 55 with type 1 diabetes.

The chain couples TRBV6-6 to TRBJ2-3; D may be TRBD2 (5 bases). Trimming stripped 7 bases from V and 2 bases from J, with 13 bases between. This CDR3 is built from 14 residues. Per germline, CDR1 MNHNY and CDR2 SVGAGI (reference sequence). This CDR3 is CASKAGRNTDTQYF. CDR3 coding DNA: TGTGCCAGCAAGGCGGGTCGGAACACAGATACGCAGTATTTT.

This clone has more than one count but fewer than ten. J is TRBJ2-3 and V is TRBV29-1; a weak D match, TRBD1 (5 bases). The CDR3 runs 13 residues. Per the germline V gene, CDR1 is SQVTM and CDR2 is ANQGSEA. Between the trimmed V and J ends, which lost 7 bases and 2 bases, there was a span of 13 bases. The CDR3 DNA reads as TGCAGCGCATCTAAGGGGCCCACAGATACGCAGTATTTT. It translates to CSASKGPTDTQYF.

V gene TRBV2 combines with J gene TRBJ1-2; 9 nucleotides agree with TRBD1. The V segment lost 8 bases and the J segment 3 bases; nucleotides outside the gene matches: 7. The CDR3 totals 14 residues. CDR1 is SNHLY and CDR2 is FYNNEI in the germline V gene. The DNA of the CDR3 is TGTGCCAGCGGGGGACAGGGCTCTGACTATGGCTACACCTTC. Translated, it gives CASGGQGSDYGYTF. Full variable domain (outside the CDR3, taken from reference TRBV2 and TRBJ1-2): EPEVTQTPSHQVTQMGQEVILRCVPISNHLYFYWYRQILGQKVEFLVSFYNNEISEKSEIFDDQFSVERPDGSNFTLKIRSTKLEDSAMYFCASGGQGSDYGYTFGSGTRLTVV.

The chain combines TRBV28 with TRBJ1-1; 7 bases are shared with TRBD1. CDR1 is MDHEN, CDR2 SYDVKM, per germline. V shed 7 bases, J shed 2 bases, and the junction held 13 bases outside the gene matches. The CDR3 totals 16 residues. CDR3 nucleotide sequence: TGTGCCAGCACCCTCCCCCTCCCAGGGGGTAACACTGAAGCTTTCTTT. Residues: CASTLPLPGGNTEAFF.

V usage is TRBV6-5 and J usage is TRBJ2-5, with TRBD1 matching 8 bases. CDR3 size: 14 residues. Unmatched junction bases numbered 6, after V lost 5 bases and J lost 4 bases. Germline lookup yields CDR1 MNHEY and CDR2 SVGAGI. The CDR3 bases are TGTGCCAGCAGTCACGGACAGGGAGGAGAGACCCAGTACTTC. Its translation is CASSHGQGGETQYF.

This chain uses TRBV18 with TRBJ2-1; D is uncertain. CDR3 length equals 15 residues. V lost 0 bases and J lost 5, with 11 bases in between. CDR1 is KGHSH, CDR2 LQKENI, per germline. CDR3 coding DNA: TGTGCCAGCTCACCACCGAAACACCGGGACAATGAGCAGTTCTTC. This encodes CASSPPKHRDNEQFF.

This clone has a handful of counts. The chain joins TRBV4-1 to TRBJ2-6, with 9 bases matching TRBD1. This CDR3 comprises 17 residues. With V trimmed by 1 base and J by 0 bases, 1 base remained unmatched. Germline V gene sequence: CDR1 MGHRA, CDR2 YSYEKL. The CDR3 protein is CASSQGTGVSGANVLTF. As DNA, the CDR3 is TGCGCCAGCAGCCAAGGGACAGGGGTCTCTGGGGCCAACGTCCTGACTTTC.

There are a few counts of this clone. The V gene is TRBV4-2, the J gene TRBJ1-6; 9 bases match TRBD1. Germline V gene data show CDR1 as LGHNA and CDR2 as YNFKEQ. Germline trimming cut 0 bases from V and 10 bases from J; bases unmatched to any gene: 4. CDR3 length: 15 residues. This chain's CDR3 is CASSQDRTGDSPLHF. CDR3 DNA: TGTGCCAGCAGCCAAGATAGGACAGGGGACTCACCCCTCCACTTT.

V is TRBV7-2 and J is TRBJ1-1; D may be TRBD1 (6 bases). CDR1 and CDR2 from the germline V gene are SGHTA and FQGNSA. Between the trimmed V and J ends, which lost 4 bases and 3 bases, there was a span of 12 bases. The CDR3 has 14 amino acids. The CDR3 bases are TGTGCCAGCAGCTCGCAGGGGTTGCACACTGAAGCTTTCTTT. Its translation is CASSSQGLHTEAFF.

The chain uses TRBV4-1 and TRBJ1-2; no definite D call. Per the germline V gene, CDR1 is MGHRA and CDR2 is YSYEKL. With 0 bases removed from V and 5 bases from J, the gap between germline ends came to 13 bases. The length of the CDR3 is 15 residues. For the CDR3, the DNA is TGCGCCAGCAGCCAAGATGCAACTGAAGATTATGGCTACACCTTC. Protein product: CASSQDATEDYGYTF.

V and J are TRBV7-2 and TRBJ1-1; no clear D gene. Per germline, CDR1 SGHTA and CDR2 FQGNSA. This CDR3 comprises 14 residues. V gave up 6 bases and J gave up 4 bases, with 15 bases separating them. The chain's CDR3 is CASRYRGGGTEAFF. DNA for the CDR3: TGTGCCAGCAGATATCGGGGAGGTGGCACTGAAGCTTTCTTT.

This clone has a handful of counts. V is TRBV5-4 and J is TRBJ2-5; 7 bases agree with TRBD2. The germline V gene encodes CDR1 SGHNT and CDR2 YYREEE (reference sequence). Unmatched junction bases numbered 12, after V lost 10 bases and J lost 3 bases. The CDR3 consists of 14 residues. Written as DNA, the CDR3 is TGTGCCTACATTTTAGCTAGCGGAGAAGAGACCCAGTACTTC. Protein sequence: CAYILASGEETQYF.

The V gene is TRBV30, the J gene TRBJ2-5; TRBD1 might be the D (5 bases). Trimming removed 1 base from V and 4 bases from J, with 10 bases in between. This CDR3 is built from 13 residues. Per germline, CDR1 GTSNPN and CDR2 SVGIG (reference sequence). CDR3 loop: CAWSENTGETQYF. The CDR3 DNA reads TGTGCCTGGAGTGAAAATACAGGAGAGACCCAGTACTTC.

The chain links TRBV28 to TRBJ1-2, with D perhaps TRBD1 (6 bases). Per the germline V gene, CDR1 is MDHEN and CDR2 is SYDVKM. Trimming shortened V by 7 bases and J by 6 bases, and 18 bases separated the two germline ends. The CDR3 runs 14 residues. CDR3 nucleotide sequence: TGTGCCAGCACCGTCGATGACAGGACTCATGGCTACACCTTC. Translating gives CASTVDDRTHGYTF.

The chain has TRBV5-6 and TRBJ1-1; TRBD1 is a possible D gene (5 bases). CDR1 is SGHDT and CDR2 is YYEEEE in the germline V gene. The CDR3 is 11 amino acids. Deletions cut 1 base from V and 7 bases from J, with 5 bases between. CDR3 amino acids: CASSLTGEAFF. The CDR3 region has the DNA TGTGCCAGCAGCTTGACAGGTGAAGCTTTCTTT.

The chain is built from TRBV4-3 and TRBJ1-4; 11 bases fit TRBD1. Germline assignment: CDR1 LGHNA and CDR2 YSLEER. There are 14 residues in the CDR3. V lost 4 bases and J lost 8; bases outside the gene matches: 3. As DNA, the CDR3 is TGCGCCAGCAGCCGAGGGACAGGGGGGGAAAAACTGTTTTTT. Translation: CASSRGTGGEKLFF.

The CDR3 bases are TGTGCCAGCAGCGTAGCTGAGGGGGCAGGGCCAGAGACCCAGTACTTC. Translated: CASSVAEGAGPETQYF. V and J are TRBV9 and TRBJ2-5, with 7 nucleotides matching TRBD1. Germline CDR1 reads SGDLS; CDR2 reads YYNGEE. The CDR3 sequence is 16 residues long. V dropped 0 bases and J dropped 4; count of bases not matched to a gene: 9.

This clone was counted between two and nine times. The CDR3 DNA reads as TGTGCCAGCAGCTCCCGGACTAGCGGGACGGAGACCCAGTACTTC. This encodes CASSSRTSGTETQYF. This chain links TRBV7-2 with TRBJ2-5; TRBD2 matches 12 bases. Trimming at V came to 4 bases and at J to 5 bases, leaving 5 bases not matched to a gene. The germline V gene has CDR1 SGHTA and CDR2 FQGNSA. CDR3 length: 15 residues. The whole variable domain, remainder taken from reference TRBV7-2 and TRBJ2-5, is GAGVSQSPSNKVTEKGKDVELRCDPISGHTALYWYRQSLGQGLEFLIYFQGNSAPDKSGLPSDRFSAERTGGSVSTLTIQRTQQEDSAVYLCASSSRTSGTETQYFGPGTRLLVL.

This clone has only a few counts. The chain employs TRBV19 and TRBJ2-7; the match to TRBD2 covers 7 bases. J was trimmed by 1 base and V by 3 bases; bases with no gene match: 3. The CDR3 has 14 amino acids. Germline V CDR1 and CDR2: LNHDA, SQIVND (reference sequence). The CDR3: CASSIAGASYEQYF. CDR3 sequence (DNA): TGTGCCAGTAGTATCGCGGGAGCTTCCTACGAGCAGTACTTC.

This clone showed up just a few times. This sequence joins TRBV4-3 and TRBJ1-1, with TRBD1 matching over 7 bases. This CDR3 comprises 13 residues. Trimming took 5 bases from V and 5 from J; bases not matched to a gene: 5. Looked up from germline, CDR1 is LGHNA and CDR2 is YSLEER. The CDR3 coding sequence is TGCGCCAGCAGCAGCAGGGGGGATACTGAAGCTTTCTTT. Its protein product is CASSSRGDTEAFF.

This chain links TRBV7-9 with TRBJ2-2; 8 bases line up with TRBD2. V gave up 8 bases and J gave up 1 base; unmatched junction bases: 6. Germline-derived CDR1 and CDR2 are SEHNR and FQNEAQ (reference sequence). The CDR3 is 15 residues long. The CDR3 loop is CASQAGAGNTGELFF. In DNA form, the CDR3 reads TGTGCCAGCCAAGCGGGGGCAGGGAACACCGGGGAGCTGTTTTTT.